The 7 T cell receptor beta chains below all came from one sample that was sequenced in a study of blood T cell repertoires in COVID-19. TCRdb keeps only in-frame clones here, not all; method: immunoSEQ multiplex PCR. This table has about 300,000 clones, around four fifths appearing once. The specimen sequenced was peripheral blood. The receptors derive from a woman aged 45-59 years with acute or convalescent COVID-19.

V usage is TRBV7-3 and J usage is TRBJ2-3; 8 nucleotides match TRBD2. The germline CDR1 and CDR2 sequences are SGHTA and FQGTGA. This CDR3 comprises 16 residues. V was clipped by 3 bases and J by 6 bases; unmatched bases: 11. CDR3: CASSFQSGSAWDTQYF. In nucleotides, the CDR3 is TGTGCCAGCAGCTTCCAGAGCGGGAGTGCGTGGGATACGCAGTATTTT.

The chain carries TRBV25-1 and TRBJ1-2; 10 bases map to TRBD1. Germline trimming cut 2 bases from V and 0 bases from J; bases unmatched to any gene: 6. The CDR3 extends over 17 amino acids. Germline V CDR1 and CDR2: MGHDK, SYGVNS. CDR3 amino acids: CASSEPGTGASNYGYTF. In DNA, the CDR3 is TGTGCCAGCAGTGAACCCGGGACAGGGGCTTCTAACTATGGCTACACCTTC.

The V gene is TRBV7-6, the J gene TRBJ1-2; 7 nucleotides line up with TRBD1. The V gene end was trimmed by 4 bases and the J gene end by 8 bases; junction bases not matched to a gene: 7. The CDR3 loop spans 13 amino acids. The germline CDR1 and CDR2 sequences are SGHVS and FNYEAQ. CDR3 residues: CASSSPTGSGYTF. CDR3 nucleotides: TGTGCCAGCAGCTCGCCGACAGGGAGCGGCTACACCTTC.

In this sample, this clone turned up a few times. The chain recombines TRBV12-3 or TRBV12-4 with TRBJ2-5, with D perhaps TRBD2 (5 bases). This CDR3 has 12 residues. V lost 6 bases and J 9 bases, leaving 14 bases between the germline ends. The CDR3 sequence is CASSQDEGAQYF. In nucleotides, the CDR3 is TGTGCCAGCAGCCAAGATGAGGGCGCCCAGTACTTC.

The chain joins TRBV15 to TRBJ2-1; tentative D call: TRBD2 (5 bases). Germline V CDR1 and CDR2: LNHNV, YYDKDF (reference sequence). The V end was cut by 5 bases, the J end by 0 bases, with 14 bases between. The CDR3 is 16 amino acids. The CDR3 sequence: CATSVFASTSYNEQFF. The CDR3 DNA sequence: TGTGCCACCAGCGTATTCGCTAGCACCTCCTACAATGAGCAGTTCTTC.

The chain links TRBV9 to TRBJ2-3; TRBD2 matches at 10 bases. V shed 2 bases, J shed 2 bases, and the junction held 5 bases outside the gene matches. Germline-derived CDR1 and CDR2 are SGDLS and YYNGEE. CDR3 size: 16 residues. DNA for the CDR3: TGTGCCAGCAGCGTTTCTAGCGGGAGCACCACAGATACGCAGTATTTT. It codes for CASSVSSGSTTDTQYF.

J is TRBJ2-2 and V is TRBV6-5; 9 nucleotides line up with TRBD1. V was pared by 5 bases and J by 7 bases, with 8 bases of the junction left unmatched. Per germline, CDR1 MNHEY and CDR2 SVGAGI. This CDR3 has 15 residues. This CDR3 is CASSPTGGRDGELFF. CDR3 bases: TGTGCCAGCAGTCCTACAGGGGGCCGGGACGGGGAGCTGTTTTTT.